This TCR beta chain stems from a study of blood T cell repertoires in COVID-19. The CDR3 is 14 amino acids. Per the germline V gene, CDR1 is MNHEY and CDR2 is SVGAGI. The junction had 6 bases not matched to a gene; V was cut back by 6 bases and J by 9 bases. Sequenced by immunoSEQ multiplex PCR; TCRdb stores in-frame clones only, minus some. Here the sample spans around 60,000 clones, around 82% being singletons. The sequence derives from a man in his sixties with COVID-19, enrolled during active disease. The gene calls are TRBV6-5 and TRBJ1-6; TRBD1 matches 9 bases. The sequencing input was peripheral blood. As DNA, the CDR3 is TGTGCCAGCAGGAGGGACAGGGTCGGTTCACCCCTCCACTTT. Its translation: CASRRDRVGSPLHF.